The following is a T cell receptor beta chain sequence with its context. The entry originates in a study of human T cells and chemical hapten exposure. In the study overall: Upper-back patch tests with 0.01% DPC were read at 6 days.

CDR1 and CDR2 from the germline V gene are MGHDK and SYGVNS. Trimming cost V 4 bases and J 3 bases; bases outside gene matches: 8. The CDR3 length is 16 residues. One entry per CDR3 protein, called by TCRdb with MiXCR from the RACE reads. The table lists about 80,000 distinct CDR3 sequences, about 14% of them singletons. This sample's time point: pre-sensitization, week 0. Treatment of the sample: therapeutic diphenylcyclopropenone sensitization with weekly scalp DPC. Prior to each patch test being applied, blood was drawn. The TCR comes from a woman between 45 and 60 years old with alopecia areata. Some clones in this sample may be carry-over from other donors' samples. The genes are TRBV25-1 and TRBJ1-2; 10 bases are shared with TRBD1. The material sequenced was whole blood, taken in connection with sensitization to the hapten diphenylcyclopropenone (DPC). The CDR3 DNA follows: TGTGCCAGCAGTGCGGACCGGGACAGGGGAGACTATGGCTACACCTTC. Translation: CASSADRDRGDYGYTF.